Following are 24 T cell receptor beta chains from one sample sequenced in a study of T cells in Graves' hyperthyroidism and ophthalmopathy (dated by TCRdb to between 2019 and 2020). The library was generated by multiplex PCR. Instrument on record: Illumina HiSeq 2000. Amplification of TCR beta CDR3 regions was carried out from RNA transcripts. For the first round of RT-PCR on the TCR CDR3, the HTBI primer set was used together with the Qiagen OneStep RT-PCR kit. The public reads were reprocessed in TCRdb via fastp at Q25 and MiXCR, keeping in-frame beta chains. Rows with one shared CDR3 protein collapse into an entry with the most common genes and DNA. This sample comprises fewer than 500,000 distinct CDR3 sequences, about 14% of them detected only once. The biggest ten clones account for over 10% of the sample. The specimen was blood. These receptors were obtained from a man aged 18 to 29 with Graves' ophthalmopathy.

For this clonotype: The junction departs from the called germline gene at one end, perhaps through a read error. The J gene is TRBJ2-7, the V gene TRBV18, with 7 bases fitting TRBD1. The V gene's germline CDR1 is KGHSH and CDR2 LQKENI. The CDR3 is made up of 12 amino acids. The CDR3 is CAGSRQGNEQYF. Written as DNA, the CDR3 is TGTGCCGGCTCACGACAGGGTAACGAGCAGTACTTC.

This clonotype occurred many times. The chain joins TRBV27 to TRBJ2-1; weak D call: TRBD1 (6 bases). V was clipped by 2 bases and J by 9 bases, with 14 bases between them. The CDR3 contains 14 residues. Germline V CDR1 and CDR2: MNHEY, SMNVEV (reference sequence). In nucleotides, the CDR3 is TGTGCCAGCAGTTTAACCCAACAGGGAACTGAGCAGTTCTTC. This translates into CASSLTQQGTEQFF.

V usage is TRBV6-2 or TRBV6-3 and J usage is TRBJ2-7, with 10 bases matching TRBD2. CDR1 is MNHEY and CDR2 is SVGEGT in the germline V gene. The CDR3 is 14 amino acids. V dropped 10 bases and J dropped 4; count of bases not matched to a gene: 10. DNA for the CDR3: TGTGCCACTGGGGAGCGGGAGGGCCCGTACGAGCAGTACTTC. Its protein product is CATGEREGPYEQYF.

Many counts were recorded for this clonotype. This CDR3 is CARKREREPSYNEQFF. CDR3 DNA sequence: TGTGCCAGGAAAAGGGAGCGGGAGCCCTCCTACAATGAGCAGTTCTTC. V gene TRBV7-3 combines with J gene TRBJ2-1; the match to TRBD2 covers 8 bases. Per the germline V gene, CDR1 is SGHTA and CDR2 is FQGTGA. The CDR3 sequence is 16 residues long. J lost 0 bases, V lost 9 bases, and 10 bases had no gene match.

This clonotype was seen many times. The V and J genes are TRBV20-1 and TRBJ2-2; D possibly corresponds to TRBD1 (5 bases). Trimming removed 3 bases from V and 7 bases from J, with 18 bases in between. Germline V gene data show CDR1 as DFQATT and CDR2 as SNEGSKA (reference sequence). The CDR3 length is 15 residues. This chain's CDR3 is CSAREVGRVNGELFF. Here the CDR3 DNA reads TGCAGTGCTAGGGAAGTGGGCAGGGTGAACGGGGAGCTGTTTTTT.

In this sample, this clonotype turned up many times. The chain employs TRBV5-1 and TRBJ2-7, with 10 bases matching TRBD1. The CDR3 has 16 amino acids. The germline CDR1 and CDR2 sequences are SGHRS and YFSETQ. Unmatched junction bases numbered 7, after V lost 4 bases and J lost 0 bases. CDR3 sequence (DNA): TGCGCCAGCAGCCTCGGGGGGACAGGGGTCTCCTACGAGCAGTACTTC. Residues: CASSLGGTGVSYEQYF.

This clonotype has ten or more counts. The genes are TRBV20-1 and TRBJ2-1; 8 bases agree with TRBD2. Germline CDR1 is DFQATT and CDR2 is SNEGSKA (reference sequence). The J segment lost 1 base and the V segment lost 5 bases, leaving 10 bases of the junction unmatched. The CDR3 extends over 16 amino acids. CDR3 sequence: CSARPPAGASYNEQFF. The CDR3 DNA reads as TGCAGTGCTCGCCCCCCAGCGGGAGCGTCCTACAATGAGCAGTTCTTC.

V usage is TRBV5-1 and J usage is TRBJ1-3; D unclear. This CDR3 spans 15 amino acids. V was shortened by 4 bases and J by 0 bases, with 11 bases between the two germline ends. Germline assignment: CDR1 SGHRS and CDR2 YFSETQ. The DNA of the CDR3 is TGCGCCAGCAGCCTTAACGGCCACTCTGGAAACACCATATATTTT. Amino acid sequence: CASSLNGHSGNTIYF. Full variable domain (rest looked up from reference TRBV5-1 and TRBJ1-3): KAGVTQTPRYLIKTRGQQVTLSCSPISGHRSVSWYQQTPGQGLQFLFEYFSETQRNKGNFPGRFSGRQFSNSRSEMNVSTLELGDSALYLCASSLNGHSGNTIYFGEGSWLTVV.

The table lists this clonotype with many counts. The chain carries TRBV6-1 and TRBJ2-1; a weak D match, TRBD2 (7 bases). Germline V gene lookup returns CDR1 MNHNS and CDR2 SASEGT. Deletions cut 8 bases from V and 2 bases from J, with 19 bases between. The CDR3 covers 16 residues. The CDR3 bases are TGTGCCAGCCTAAGGGGGGGGGGCGGCCCCTACAATGAGCAGTTCTTC. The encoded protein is CASLRGGGGPYNEQFF.

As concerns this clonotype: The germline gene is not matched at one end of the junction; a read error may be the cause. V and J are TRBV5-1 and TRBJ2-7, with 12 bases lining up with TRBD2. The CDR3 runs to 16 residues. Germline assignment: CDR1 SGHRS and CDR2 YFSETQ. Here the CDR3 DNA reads TGTGCCAGCAGCTTGAGACTAGCGGGGGACCTACGAAAGCAGTACTTC. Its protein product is CASSLRLAGDLRKQYF.

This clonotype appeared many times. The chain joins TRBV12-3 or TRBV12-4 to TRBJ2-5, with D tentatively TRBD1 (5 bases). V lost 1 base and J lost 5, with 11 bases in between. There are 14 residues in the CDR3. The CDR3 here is CASSLGQGMETQYF. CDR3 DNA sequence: TGTGCCAGCAGTTTAGGGCAGGGAATGGAGACCCAGTACTTC.

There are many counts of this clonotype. The CDR3 reads CASSARQGVETQYF. DNA for the CDR3: TGTGCCAGCAGCGCCCGACAGGGTGTAGAGACCCAGTACTTC. V and J are TRBV3-1 and TRBJ2-5; 7 bases agree with TRBD1. Germline CDR1 is LGHDT and CDR2 is YNNKEL (reference sequence). The V gene end was trimmed by 5 bases and the J gene end by 4 bases; junction bases not matched to a gene: 7. The CDR3 loop spans 14 amino acids.

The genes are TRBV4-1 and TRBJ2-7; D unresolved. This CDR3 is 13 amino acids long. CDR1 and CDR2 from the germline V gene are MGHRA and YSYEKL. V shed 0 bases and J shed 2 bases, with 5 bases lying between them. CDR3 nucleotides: TGCGCCAGCAGCCAAGAATATACCTACGAGCAGTACTTC. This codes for CASSQEYTYEQYF.

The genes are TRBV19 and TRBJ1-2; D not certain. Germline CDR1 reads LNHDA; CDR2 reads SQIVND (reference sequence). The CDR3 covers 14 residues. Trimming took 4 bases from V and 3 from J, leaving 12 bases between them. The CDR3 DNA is TGTGCCAGTAGTACTGTGTTGGTGGACTATGGCTACACCTTC. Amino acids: CASSTVLVDYGYTF.

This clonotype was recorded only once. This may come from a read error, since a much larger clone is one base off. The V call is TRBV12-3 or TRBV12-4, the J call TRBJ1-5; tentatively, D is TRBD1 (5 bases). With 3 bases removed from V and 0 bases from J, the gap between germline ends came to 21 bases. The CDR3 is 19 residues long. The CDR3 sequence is CASSFYGGGTGYSNQPQHF. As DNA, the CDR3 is TGTGCCAGCAGTTTCTATGGCGGAGGGACGGGATATAGCAATCAGCCCCAGCATTTT.

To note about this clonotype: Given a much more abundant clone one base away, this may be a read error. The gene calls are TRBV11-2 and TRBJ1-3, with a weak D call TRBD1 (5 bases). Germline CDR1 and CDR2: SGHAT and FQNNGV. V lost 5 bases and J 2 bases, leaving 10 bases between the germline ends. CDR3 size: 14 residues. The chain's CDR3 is CASSVAGTGNTIYF. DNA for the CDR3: TGTGCCAGCAGCGTAGCAGGGACTGGAAACACCATATATTTT.

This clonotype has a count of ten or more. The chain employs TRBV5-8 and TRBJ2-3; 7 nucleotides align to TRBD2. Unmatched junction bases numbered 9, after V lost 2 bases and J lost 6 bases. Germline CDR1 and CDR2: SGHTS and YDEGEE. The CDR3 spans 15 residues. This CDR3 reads CASSFGLADGDTQYF. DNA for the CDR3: TGTGCCAGCAGCTTTGGGCTAGCGGACGGGGATACGCAGTATTTT. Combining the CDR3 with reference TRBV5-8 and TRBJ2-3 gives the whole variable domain EAGVTQSPTHLIKTRGQQATLRCSPISGHTSVYWYQQALGLGLQFLLWYDEGEERNRGNFPPRFSGRQFPNYSSELNVNALELEDSALYLCASSFGLADGDTQYFGPGTRLTVL.

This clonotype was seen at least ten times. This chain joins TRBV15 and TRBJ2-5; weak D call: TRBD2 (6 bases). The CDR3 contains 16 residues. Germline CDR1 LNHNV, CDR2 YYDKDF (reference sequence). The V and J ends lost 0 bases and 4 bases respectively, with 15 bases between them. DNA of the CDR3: TGTGCCACCAGCAGAGATCGGAGGGGATGGTCAGAGACCCAGTACTTC. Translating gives CATSRDRRGWSETQYF.

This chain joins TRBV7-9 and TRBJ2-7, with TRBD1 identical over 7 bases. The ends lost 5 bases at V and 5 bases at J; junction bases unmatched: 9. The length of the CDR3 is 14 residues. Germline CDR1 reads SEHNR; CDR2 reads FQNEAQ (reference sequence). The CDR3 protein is CASSLYRDRHEQYF. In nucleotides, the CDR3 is TGTGCCAGCAGCCTATATCGGGACAGACACGAGCAGTACTTC. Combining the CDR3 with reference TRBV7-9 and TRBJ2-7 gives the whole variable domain DTGVSQNPRHKITKRGQNVTFRCDPISEHNRLYWYRQTLGQGPEFLTYFQNEAQLEKSRLLSDRFSAERPKGSFSTLEIQRTEQGDSAMYLCASSLYRDRHEQYFGPGTRLTVT.

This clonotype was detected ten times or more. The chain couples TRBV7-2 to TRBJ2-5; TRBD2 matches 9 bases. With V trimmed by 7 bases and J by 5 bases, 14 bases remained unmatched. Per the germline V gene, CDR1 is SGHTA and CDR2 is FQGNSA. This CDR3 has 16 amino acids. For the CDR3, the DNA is TGTGCCAGCACCGACGGGCGGGGGGGCAATTCCGAGACCCAGTACTTC. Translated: CASTDGRGGNSETQYF.

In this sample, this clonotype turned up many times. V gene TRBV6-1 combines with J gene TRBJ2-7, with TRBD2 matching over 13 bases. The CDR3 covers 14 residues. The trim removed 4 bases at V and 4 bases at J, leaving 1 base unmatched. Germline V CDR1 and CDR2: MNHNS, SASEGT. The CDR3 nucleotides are TGTGCCAGCAGTGGGACTAGCGGGAGTTACGAGCAGTACTTC. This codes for CASSGTSGSYEQYF.

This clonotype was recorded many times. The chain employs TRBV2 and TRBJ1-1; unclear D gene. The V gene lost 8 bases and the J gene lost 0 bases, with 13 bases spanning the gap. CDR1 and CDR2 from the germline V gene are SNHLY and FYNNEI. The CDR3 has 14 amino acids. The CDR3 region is CASGRDGMNTEAFF. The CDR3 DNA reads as TGTGCCAGCGGGAGAGACGGTATGAACACTGAAGCTTTCTTT.

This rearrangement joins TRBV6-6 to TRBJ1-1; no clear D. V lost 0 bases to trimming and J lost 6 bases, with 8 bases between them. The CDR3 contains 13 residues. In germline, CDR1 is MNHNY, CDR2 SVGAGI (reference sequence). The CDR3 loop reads CASSYSLKAEAFF. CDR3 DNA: TGTGCCAGCAGTTACTCCCTAAAAGCTGAAGCTTTCTTT.

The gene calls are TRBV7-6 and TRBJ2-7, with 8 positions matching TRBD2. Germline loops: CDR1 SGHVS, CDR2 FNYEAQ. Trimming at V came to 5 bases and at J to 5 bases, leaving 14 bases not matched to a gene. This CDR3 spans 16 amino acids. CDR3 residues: CASSERAGAGPNEQYF. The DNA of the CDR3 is TGTGCCAGCAGCGAGAGAGCGGGGGCGGGCCCAAACGAGCAGTACTTC.